These 22 T cell receptor beta chains were sequenced from one sample in a study of blood T cell repertoires in COVID-19 (dated by TCRdb to the early 2020s). Receptor libraries were prepared by the immunoSEQ multiplex PCR assay. Here the immuneACCESS table is served through TCRdb, limited to in-frame sequences with V and J called. Missing clones are a known gap in these copies; in checked studies unresolved V genes cover under half, and the rest lacks a known reason. The sample includes roughly 160,000 clones, with 86% observed a single time. 0.99% of the sample is held by the ten biggest clonotypes. Sequencing was done on a sample of peripheral blood. These TCRs come from a man younger than 35 with acute or convalescent COVID-19.

The V and J genes are TRBV30 and TRBJ1-5; D is perhaps TRBD1 (6 bases). V gave up 0 bases and J gave up 0 bases, with 9 bases separating them. CDR1 is GTSNPN, CDR2 SVGIG, per germline (reference sequence). The CDR3 is made up of 15 amino acids. The CDR3 reads CAWSVGQRSNQPQHF. The CDR3 DNA is TGTGCCTGGAGTGTTGGACAGCGTAGCAATCAGCCCCAGCATTTT.

The chain uses TRBV19 and TRBJ1-6; D remains unclear. With 6 bases removed from V and 3 bases from J, the gap between germline ends came to 6 bases. CDR1 and CDR2 (germline): LNHDA, SQIVND (reference sequence). The CDR3 contains 13 residues. This chain's CDR3 is CASREGYNSPLHF. In DNA form, the CDR3 reads TGTGCCAGTAGGGAGGGCTATAATTCACCCCTCCACTTT. Variable domain in full (rest from reference TRBV19 and TRBJ1-6): DGGITQSPKYLFRKEGQNVTLSCEQNLNHDAMYWYRQDPGQGLRLIYYSQIVNDFQKGDIAEGYSVSREKKESFPLTVTSAQKNPTAFYLCASREGYNSPLHFGNGTRLTVT.

The rearrangement links TRBV19 to TRBJ1-5; 8 nucleotides line up with TRBD1. Germline V gene data show CDR1 as LNHDA and CDR2 as SQIVND (reference sequence). The CDR3 sequence is 14 residues long. J lost 5 bases, V lost 5 bases, and 5 bases had no gene match. The DNA of the CDR3 is TGTGCCAGTAGTTTATTACAGGGGGATCAGCCCCAGCATTTT. Protein: CASSLLQGDQPQHF.

This chain uses TRBV6-5 with TRBJ1-1; no clear D gene. Trimming removed 2 bases at V and 2 bases at J, with 9 bases between. CDR1 and CDR2 (germline): MNHEY, SVGAGI. CDR3 length: 14 residues. The CDR3 here is CASSYQVTNTEAFF. DNA of the CDR3: TGTGCCAGCAGTTACCAGGTGACCAACACTGAAGCTTTCTTT.

This rearrangement joins TRBV19 to TRBJ2-6; the D is unclear. The CDR3 is made up of 15 amino acids. Germline assignment: CDR1 LNHDA and CDR2 SQIVND (reference sequence). V was clipped by 4 bases and J by 1 base, with 8 bases between them. In DNA form, the CDR3 reads TGTGCCAGTAGTAAGCCACCTTCTGGGGCCAACGTCCTGACTTTC. Translating gives CASSKPPSGANVLTF.

The chain has TRBV7-9 and TRBJ2-5; the match to TRBD1 covers 8 bases. This CDR3 is 12 amino acids long. Germline CDR1 is SEHNR and CDR2 is FQNEAQ (reference sequence). V shed 5 bases and J 8 bases; nucleotides not matched to a gene: 4. CDR3 residues: CASSTTGDTQYF. Here the CDR3 DNA reads TGTGCCAGCAGCACGACAGGGGATACCCAGTACTTC.

A note on this clone: This sample includes further DNA sequences coding for the same CDR3. The CDR3 reads CASSIQGNYGYTF. CDR3 coding DNA: TGTGCCAGTAGTATCCAGGGGAACTATGGCTACACCTTC. The chain links TRBV19 to TRBJ1-2; possible D gene TRBD1, 6 bases. The CDR3 spans 13 residues. Germline V lookup: CDR1 LNHDA, CDR2 SQIVND (reference sequence). Trimming left V 3 bases short and J 2 bases short, with 7 bases between.

This chain links TRBV12-3 or TRBV12-4 with TRBJ2-7; D remains unclear. Trimming pared 3 bases from V and 2 bases from J, leaving 8 bases between. CDR3 length equals 13 residues. CDR3 nucleotides: TGTGCCAGCAGTTTGGGCAGGACCTACGAGCAGTACGTC. Protein: CASSLGRTYEQYV.

The chain links TRBV7-2 to TRBJ2-5; D may be TRBD1 (7 bases). Per the germline V gene, CDR1 is SGHTA and CDR2 is FQGNSA. The CDR3 runs 15 residues. Between the trimmed V and J ends, which lost 5 bases and 5 bases, there was a span of 18 bases. As DNA, the CDR3 is TGTGCCAGCAGCCCTCAGGGGGGTATAATGGAGACCCAGTACTTC. This gives the protein CASSPQGGIMETQYF.

This clone was recorded a few times. The chain recombines TRBV5-1 with TRBJ2-3; D perhaps matches TRBD2 (7 bases). V shed 2 bases and J shed 2 bases, with 15 bases lying between them. The CDR3 has 16 residues. Germline V gene data show CDR1 as SGHRS and CDR2 as YFSETQ. The CDR3 sequence: CASSLTGRGLTDTQYF. The CDR3 DNA sequence: TGCGCCAGCAGCTTAACAGGGAGGGGACTCACAGATACGCAGTATTTT.

The rearrangement joins TRBV7-8 to TRBJ2-3; D call uncertain. Germline V gene sequence: CDR1 SGHVS, CDR2 FQNEAQ. The CDR3 runs to 14 residues. The germline V and J ends were trimmed by 3 bases and 5 bases, with 12 bases remaining between them. In DNA, the CDR3 is TGTGCCAGCAGCTTCAGTTTATTAATAGATACGCAGTATTTT. Translated: CASSFSLLIDTQYF.

This rearrangement joins TRBV6-2 or TRBV6-3 to TRBJ1-2; maybe TRBD1 (6 bases). CDR1 and CDR2 from the germline V gene are MNHEY and SVGEGT. Trimming took off 6 bases at V and 0 bases at J, with 17 bases between the two ends. This CDR3 is 16 amino acids long. The CDR3 nucleotides are TGTGCCAGCAGCCTACCACCATACAGGGCTAACTATGGCTACACCTTC. Its translation is CASSLPPYRANYGYTF.

V is TRBV4-1 and J is TRBJ2-1, with D perhaps matching TRBD1 (6 bases). The V end lost 2 bases, the J end lost 10 bases, and 12 bases lay between the germline ends. CDR1 and CDR2 from the germline V gene are MGHRA and YSYEKL. The CDR3 runs 13 residues. The CDR3 nucleotides read TGCGCCAGCAGCCAAACAGGGTTCCGGGAGCAGTTCTTC. This gives the protein CASSQTGFREQFF.

This clone was observed a single time. The chain is built from TRBV14 and TRBJ1-6; D possibly corresponds to TRBD1 (6 bases). Germline assignment: CDR1 SGHDN and CDR2 FVKESK. The V end was cut by 5 bases, the J end by 0 bases, with 17 bases between. The CDR3 contains 18 residues. The CDR3 sequence: CASSSRGGLDSYNSPLHF. The CDR3 region has the DNA TGTGCCAGCAGCTCCCGGGGGGGGCTCGACTCCTATAATTCACCCCTCCACTTT.

This clone was detected only a few times. J is TRBJ2-7 and V is TRBV28; perhaps TRBD1 as D (6 bases). This CDR3 spans 16 amino acids. Trimming took off 5 bases at V and 1 base at J, with 18 bases between the two ends. The germline V gene has CDR1 MDHEN and CDR2 SYDVKM. CDR3 region: CASSPKSGTPSYEQYV. The CDR3 coding sequence is TGTGCCAGCAGTCCAAAATCCGGGACACCATCCTACGAGCAGTACGTC.

The V call is TRBV24-1, the J call TRBJ2-3, with a weak D call TRBD2 (6 bases). Germline lookup yields CDR1 KGHDR and CDR2 SFDVKD. CDR3 size: 16 residues. Trimming took 0 bases from V and 6 from J, leaving 15 bases between them. This CDR3 reads CATSDLPGLSGDTQYF. CDR3 in DNA: TGTGCCACCAGTGATTTGCCCGGTCTCAGCGGGGATACGCAGTATTTT.

The rearrangement links TRBV7-6 to TRBJ2-7; TRBD1 matches 12 bases. Germline V CDR1 and CDR2: SGHVS, FNYEAQ. The CDR3 has 16 amino acids. Losses at the gene ends were 5 bases for V and 6 bases for J; bases not matched to a gene: 11. The CDR3 is CASSQEGQGARREQYF. CDR3 in DNA: TGTGCCAGCAGCCAAGAGGGACAGGGGGCGCGGCGCGAGCAGTACTTC.

This rearrangement joins TRBV5-1 to TRBJ2-2, with TRBD2 matching over 11 bases. V lost 6 bases to trimming and J lost 1 base; unmatched junction nucleotides: 5. The CDR3 runs 16 residues. Per the germline V gene, CDR1 is SGHRS and CDR2 is YFSETQ. This CDR3 is CASTGLAALNTGELFF. The CDR3 DNA is TGCGCCAGCACGGGACTAGCGGCATTGAACACCGGGGAGCTGTTTTTT.

The chain carries TRBV6-1 and TRBJ2-7; no firm D call. V lost 0 bases and J lost 4, with 16 bases in between. The germline CDR1 and CDR2 sequences are MNHNS and SASEGT. The CDR3 contains 16 residues. The CDR3 region has the DNA TGTGCCAGCAGTGAAGCGCTTACAGCCCGATGGTACGAGCAGTACTTC. Translated, it gives CASSEALTARWYEQYF.

The V gene is TRBV5-4, the J gene TRBJ2-5; TRBD2 is a possible D gene (6 bases). CDR1 and CDR2 (germline): SGHNT, YYREEE (reference sequence). V was cut by 5 bases and J by 2 bases, with 16 bases left in between. This CDR3 is 15 amino acids long. CDR3 DNA: TGTGCCAGCAGGCAAGGGGAGGTTCGGCAAGAGACCCAGTACTTC. It yields the protein CASRQGEVRQETQYF.

The CDR3 DNA reads TGTGCCAGCAGCGTTCCAGCGGGGGGGCCGGGAGATACGCAGTATTTT. Its translation: CASSVPAGGPGDTQYF. V and J are TRBV9 and TRBJ2-3, with TRBD2 identical over 10 bases. The V segment lost 2 bases and the J segment 5 bases; nucleotides outside the gene matches: 8. The CDR3 is 16 residues long. Germline assignment: CDR1 SGDLS and CDR2 YYNGEE. Full variable domain (rest looked up from reference TRBV9 and TRBJ2-3): DSGVTQTPKHLITATGQRVTLRCSPRSGDLSVYWYQQSLDQGLQFLIQYYNGEERAKGNILERFSAQQFPDLHSELNLSSLELGDSALYFCASSVPAGGPGDTQYFGPGTRLTVL.

This clone showed up just a few times. The V gene is TRBV6-5, the J gene TRBJ1-5; 7 bases are a match to TRBD1. V gave up 6 bases and J gave up 6 bases; unmatched junction bases: 8. Germline CDR1 and CDR2: MNHEY and SVGAGI. The CDR3 consists of 14 residues. Here the CDR3 reads CASSGTTGLQPQHF. CDR3 DNA sequence: TGTGCCAGCAGCGGAACGACAGGGCTTCAGCCCCAGCATTTT.